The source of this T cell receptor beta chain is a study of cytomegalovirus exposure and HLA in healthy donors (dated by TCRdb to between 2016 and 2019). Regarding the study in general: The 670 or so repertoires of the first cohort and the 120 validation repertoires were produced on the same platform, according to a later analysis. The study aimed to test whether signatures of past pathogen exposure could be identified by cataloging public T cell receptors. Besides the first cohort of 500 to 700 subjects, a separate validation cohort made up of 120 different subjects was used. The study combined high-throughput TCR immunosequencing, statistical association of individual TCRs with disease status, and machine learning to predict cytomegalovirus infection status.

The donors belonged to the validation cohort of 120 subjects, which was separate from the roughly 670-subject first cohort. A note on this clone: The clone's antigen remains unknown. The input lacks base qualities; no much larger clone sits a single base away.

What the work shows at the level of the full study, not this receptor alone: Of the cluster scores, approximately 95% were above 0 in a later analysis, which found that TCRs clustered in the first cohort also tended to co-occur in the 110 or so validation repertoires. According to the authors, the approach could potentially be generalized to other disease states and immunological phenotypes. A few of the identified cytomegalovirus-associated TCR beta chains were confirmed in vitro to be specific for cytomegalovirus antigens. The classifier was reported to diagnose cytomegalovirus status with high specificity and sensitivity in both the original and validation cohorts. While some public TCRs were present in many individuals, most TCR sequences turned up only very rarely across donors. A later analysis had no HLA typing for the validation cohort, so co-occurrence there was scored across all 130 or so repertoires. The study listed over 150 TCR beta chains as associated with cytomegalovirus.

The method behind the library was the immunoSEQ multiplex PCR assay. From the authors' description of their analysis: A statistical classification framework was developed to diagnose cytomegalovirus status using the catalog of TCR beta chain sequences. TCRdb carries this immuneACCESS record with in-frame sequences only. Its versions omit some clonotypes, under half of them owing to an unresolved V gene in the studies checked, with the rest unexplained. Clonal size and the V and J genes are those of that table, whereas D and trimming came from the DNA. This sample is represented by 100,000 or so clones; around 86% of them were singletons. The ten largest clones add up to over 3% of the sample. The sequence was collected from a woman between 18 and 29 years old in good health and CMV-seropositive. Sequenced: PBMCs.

In nucleotide form, the sequence is TGTGCCACCCGCCCCGGGAGAGGGGGAAACACCATATATTTT. Its amino acids are CATRPGRGGNTIYF. The rearranged chain carries TRBV6-5 and TRBJ1-3, with the identity of the D gene unclear. Reading the germline V gene gives CDR1 MNHEY and CDR2 SVGAGI. Measured from the cysteine to the phenylalanine, the CDR3 is 14 residues long. Here the CDR3 DNA is all that survives: 42 bases in frame from base 1. V loses 10 bases of germline sequence and J loses 4 bases, and the interval between the two ends is 17 bases.